The following is a T cell receptor beta chain sequence with its context. What it recognizes is unknown. This CDR3 has 14 amino acids. Germline V CDR1 and CDR2: MNHNS, SASEGT. V was clipped by 7 bases and J by 4 bases; unmatched bases: 4. This sample is part of a study of cytomegalovirus exposure and HLA in healthy donors. Notes on the study in general: According to an earlier analysis, most TCR beta V segments yielded productive rearrangements about 90% or about 30% of the time. A missense DCLRE1C variant was associated with V- and J-gene trimming of TCR beta chains in a later analysis, and an independent cohort replicated the association. Immune exposure data for these donors was limited to CMV serostatus.

The PCR employed 60 Vbeta primers together with 13 Jbeta primers. Clones were read by immunoSEQ multiplex PCR, and TCRdb kept only the in-frame ones, dropping some. Of 84,000 or so clones listed, around 77% are singletons. Donors sampled were nominally healthy, though unrecorded immune exposures were likely. The rearrangement joins TRBV6-1 to TRBJ2-3, with 11 nucleotides matching TRBD2. The sample was PBMCs. The clonotype originates from a man aged 25 to 45 in good health and CMV-seronegative. As DNA, the CDR3 is TGTGCCAGCATAGCGGGGGGGGCGTCAGATACGCAGTATTTT. Encoded protein: CASIAGGASDTQYF.